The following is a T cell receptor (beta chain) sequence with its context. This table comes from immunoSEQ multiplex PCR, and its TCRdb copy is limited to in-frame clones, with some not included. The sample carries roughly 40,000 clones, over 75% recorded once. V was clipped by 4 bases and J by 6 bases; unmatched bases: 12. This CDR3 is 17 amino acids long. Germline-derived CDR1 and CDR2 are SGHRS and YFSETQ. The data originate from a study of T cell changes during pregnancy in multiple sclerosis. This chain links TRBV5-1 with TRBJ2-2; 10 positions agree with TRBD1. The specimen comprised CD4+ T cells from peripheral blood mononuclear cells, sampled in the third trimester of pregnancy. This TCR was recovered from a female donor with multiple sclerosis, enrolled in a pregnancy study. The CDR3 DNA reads TGCGCCAGCAGCCCAGGGGACAGGGGAATCGAGGCCGGGGAGCTGTTTTTT. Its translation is CASSPGDRGIEAGELFF.